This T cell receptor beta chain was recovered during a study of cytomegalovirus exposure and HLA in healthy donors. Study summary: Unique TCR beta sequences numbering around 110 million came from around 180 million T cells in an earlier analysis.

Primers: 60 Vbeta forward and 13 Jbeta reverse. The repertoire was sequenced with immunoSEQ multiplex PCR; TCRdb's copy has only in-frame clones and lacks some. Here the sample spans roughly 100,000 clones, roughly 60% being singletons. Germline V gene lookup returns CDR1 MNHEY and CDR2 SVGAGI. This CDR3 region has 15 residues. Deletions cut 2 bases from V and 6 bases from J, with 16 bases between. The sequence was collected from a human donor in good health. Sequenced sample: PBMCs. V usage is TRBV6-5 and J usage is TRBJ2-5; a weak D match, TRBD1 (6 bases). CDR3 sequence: CASSYAPQGMQTQYF. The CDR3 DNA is TGTGCCAGCAGTTACGCCCCACAGGGTATGCAGACCCAGTACTTC.